These 4 T cell receptor beta chains were all obtained from the same sample, sequenced in a study of T cell changes during pregnancy in multiple sclerosis. Repertoires were generated with immunoSEQ multiplex PCR, while TCRdb's copy carries only in-frame clones and drops some. The table includes tens of thousands of clones, 90% detected once. The input for sequencing was peripheral blood, taken in the first trimester of pregnancy. Source of these receptors: a female donor in good health, enrolled as a control in a pregnancy study.

The genes are TRBV7-2 and TRBJ1-4; D is possibly TRBD1 (5 bases). The germline V gene has CDR1 SGHTA and CDR2 FQGNSA. Deletions cut 3 bases from V and 3 bases from J, with 14 bases between. CDR3 size: 16 residues. CDR3 sequence (DNA): TGTGCCAGCAGCTTGTCCCGGGGGGTGGCTAATGAAAAACTGTTTTTT. It is translated as CASSLSRGVANEKLFF.

This chain uses TRBV2 with TRBJ2-5; D is ambiguous. With 6 bases removed from V and 2 bases from J, the gap between germline ends came to 4 bases. The CDR3 covers 11 residues. CDR1 and CDR2 from the germline V gene are SNHLY and FYNNEI. CDR3 nucleotides: TGTGCCAGCAGACTACAAGAGACCCAGTACTTC. Its protein product is CASRLQETQYF.

The rearrangement links TRBV6-4 to TRBJ2-1; TRBD2 matches 11 bases. The CDR3 extends over 15 amino acids. Germline V gene data show CDR1 as MRHNA and CDR2 as SNTAGT. The V and J ends lost 3 bases and 6 bases, in that order; junction bases with no gene match: 4. The CDR3 here is CASSENSGGANEQFF. CDR3 coding DNA: TGTGCCAGCAGTGAAAATAGCGGGGGGGCCAATGAGCAGTTCTTC.

J is TRBJ1-2 and V is TRBV5-4, with D hard to call. Deletions cut 0 bases from V and 4 bases from J, with 7 bases between. The V gene's germline CDR1 is SGHNT and CDR2 YYREEE (reference sequence). This CDR3 region has 13 residues. The CDR3 is CASSLAGRYGYTF. CDR3 DNA: TGTGCCAGCAGCTTGGCAGGTCGCTATGGCTACACCTTC.